Following are 28 T cell receptor beta chains from one sample sequenced in a study of regulatory dendritic cells for organ transplantation. The assay was immunoSEQ multiplex PCR, and TCRdb's table has in-frame clones only and misses some. Of 25,000 to 30,000 clones in the sample, approximately 79% were seen once. The source material was memory CD4+ T cells from blood. Regarding subset: CD45RO+ memory T cells. These receptor sequences come from a human donor in good health.

The chain is built from TRBV18 and TRBJ1-3; no clear D. The V end lost 3 bases, the J end lost 2 bases, and 14 bases lay between the germline ends. The V gene's germline CDR1 is KGHSH and CDR2 LQKENI. The CDR3 is 16 residues long. The CDR3 sequence is CASSPLGRSTGNTIYF. The CDR3 bases are TGTGCCAGCTCACCCCTCGGGCGCTCAACTGGAAACACCATATATTTT.

This clone was recorded only once. The chain carries TRBV7-9 and TRBJ2-5; 8 bases agree with TRBD1. V was clipped by 2 bases and J by 4 bases; unmatched bases: 6. The V gene's germline CDR1 is SEHNR and CDR2 FQNEAQ (reference sequence). This CDR3 has 15 amino acids. CDR3 amino acids: CASSLQGAPSETQYF. CDR3 sequence (DNA): TGTGCCAGCAGCTTACAGGGGGCGCCCTCAGAGACCCAGTACTTC.

The V and J genes are TRBV9 and TRBJ1-3; D is ambiguous. CDR3 length equals 15 residues. The V end was cut by 0 bases, the J end by 0 bases, with 7 bases between. CDR1 and CDR2 from the germline V gene are SGDLS and YYNGEE. CDR3 sequence reads: CASSVGTASGNTIYF. CDR3 bases: TGTGCCAGCAGCGTAGGAACCGCCTCTGGAAACACCATATATTTT.

The chain couples TRBV9 to TRBJ2-5, with D perhaps being TRBD1 or TRBD2 (5 bases each). The CDR3 has 16 amino acids. The V end lost 0 bases, the J end lost 2 bases, and 14 bases lay between the germline ends. The germline V gene has CDR1 SGDLS and CDR2 YYNGEE. The CDR3: CASSVGGSVGQETQYF. CDR3 nucleotides: TGTGCCAGCAGCGTAGGGGGGTCGGTTGGTCAAGAGACCCAGTACTTC.

This clone was picked up one time. This rearrangement joins TRBV7-3 to TRBJ2-5; TRBD2 aligns across 12 bases. The CDR3 length is 15 residues. V lost 5 bases to trimming and J lost 4 bases; unmatched junction nucleotides: 5. CDR1 SGHTA and CDR2 FQGTGA come from the germline V gene. The CDR3 reads CASSALAGGPETQYF. In DNA, the CDR3 is TGTGCCAGCAGCGCTCTAGCGGGGGGGCCAGAGACCCAGTACTTC.

In this sample, this clone turned up a few times. This chain uses TRBV9 with TRBJ1-1; D is possibly TRBD1 (5 bases). Germline assignment: CDR1 SGDLS and CDR2 YYNGEE. Trimming stripped 3 bases from V and 1 base from J, with 10 bases between. The CDR3 extends over 14 amino acids. CDR3 amino acids: CASSAVGTNTEAFF. CDR3 DNA: TGTGCCAGCAGCGCCGTGGGGACGAACACTGAAGCTTTCTTT.

This chain joins TRBV6-5 and TRBJ1-1, with unresolved D. Germline assignment: CDR1 MNHEY and CDR2 SVGAGI. V lost 11 bases, J lost 1 base, and 11 bases lay in between. The CDR3 extends over 12 amino acids. The CDR3 spells CAAKHRNTEAFF. In nucleotides, the CDR3 is TGTGCCGCTAAACACAGGAACACTGAAGCTTTCTTT.

This chain uses TRBV28 with TRBJ2-5; TRBD1 might be the D (6 bases). This CDR3 region has 13 residues. Deletions cut 6 bases from V and 1 base from J, with 9 bases between. CDR1 and CDR2 from the germline V gene are MDHEN and SYDVKM. The CDR3 here is CASRRQVQETQYF. DNA of the CDR3: TGTGCCAGCAGACGACAGGTCCAAGAGACCCAGTACTTC.

The chain uses TRBV12-5 and TRBJ2-1; no definite D call. Germline V gives CDR1 LGHNT, CDR2 FRNRAP. The CDR3 has 13 residues. The V and J ends lost 0 bases and 6 bases respectively, with 6 bases between them. The DNA for the CDR3 is TGTGCTAGTGGTTTGGTGCCTACCAATGAGCAGTTCTTC. Residues: CASGLVPTNEQFF.

The chain carries TRBV28 and TRBJ2-3; 8 positions match TRBD2. The length of the CDR3 is 15 residues. With 7 bases clipped from V and 3 bases from J, the junction kept 9 bases outside the gene matches. Germline V gene data show CDR1 as MDHEN and CDR2 as SYDVKM. Here the CDR3 reads CASTPGGFTTDTQYF. Written as DNA, the CDR3 is TGTGCCAGCACCCCGGGGGGGTTTACAACAGATACGCAGTATTTT.

This chain uses TRBV10-3 with TRBJ2-7, with D possibly TRBD2 on 7 matching bases. This CDR3 has 14 residues. Germline V CDR1 and CDR2: ENHRY, SYGVKD. V lost 10 bases and J lost 2, with 18 bases in between. The CDR3 here is CATEPEGGPYEQYF. In DNA, the CDR3 is TGTGCCACGGAGCCGGAGGGGGGGCCCTACGAGCAGTACTTC.

The chain uses TRBV29-1 and TRBJ2-3; tentatively, D is TRBD1 or TRBD2 (6 bases each). This CDR3 has 11 residues. Germline V gene sequence: CDR1 SQVTM, CDR2 ANQGSEA. With 6 bases removed from V and 7 bases from J, the gap between germline ends came to 11 bases. The CDR3 DNA is TGCAGCGTGAAGGGGGGCAATACGCAGTATTTT. This translates into CSVKGGNTQYF.

The CDR3 sequence is CASSFRTRSYEQYF. The CDR3 bases are TGTGCCAGCAGCTTCCGGACGCGCTCCTACGAGCAGTACTTC. This chain connects TRBV7-2 to TRBJ2-7, with D uncertain. The CDR3 runs 14 residues. CDR1 is SGHTA, CDR2 FQGNSA, per germline. Trimming took 3 bases from V and 0 from J, leaving 9 bases between them. The variable domain in full, with the rest retrieved from reference TRBV7-2 and TRBJ2-7, is GAGVSQSPSNKVTEKGKDVELRCDPISGHTALYWYRQSLGQGLEFLIYFQGNSAPDKSGLPSDRFSAERTGGSVSTLTIQRTQQEDSAVYLCASSFRTRSYEQYFGPGTRLTVT.

V is TRBV21-1 and J is TRBJ2-3. TRBV21-1 is noted as a pseudogene. The CDR3 has 16 residues. In nucleotides, the CDR3 is TGTGCCAGCAGCAGTTCGGCCGAAACACGCACAGATACGCAGTATTTT. Residues: CASSSSAETRTDTQYF.

In regard to this clone: Sequence at one end of the junction differs from germline and may be a read error. The chain carries TRBV7-9 and TRBJ1-2; a possible D gene is TRBD1 (5 bases). There are 15 residues in the CDR3. Germline V gene lookup returns CDR1 SEHNR and CDR2 FQNEAQ (reference sequence). Here the CDR3 reads CASTLGEGGTSGYTF. CDR3 nucleotide sequence: TGTGCCAGCACCTTAGGGGAGGGAGGTACAAGTGGCTACACCTTC. Complete variable domain (other parts from reference TRBV7-9 and TRBJ1-2): DTGVSQNPRHKITKRGQNVTFRCDPISEHNRLYWYRQTLGQGPEFLTYFQNEAQLEKSRLLSDRFSAERPKGSFSTLEIQRTEQGDSAMYLCASTLGEGGTSGYTFGSGTRLTVV.

The chain carries TRBV30 and TRBJ2-2, with D maybe TRBD2 (7 bases). From germline, CDR1 is GTSNPN and CDR2 SVGIG (reference sequence). Trimming pared 0 bases from V and 4 bases from J, leaving 9 bases between. The CDR3 is 14 residues long. CDR3 region: CAWSVGGGTGELFF. For the CDR3, the DNA is TGTGCCTGGAGTGTGGGAGGGGGCACCGGGGAGCTGTTTTTT. Based on the CDR3 plus reference TRBV30 and TRBJ2-2, the full variable domain is SQTIHQWPATLVQPVGSPLSLECTVEGTSNPNLYWYRQAAGRGLQLLFYSVGIGQISSEVPQNLSASRPQDRQFILSSKKLLLSDSGFYLCAWSVGGGTGELFFGEGSRLTVL.

The rearrangement joins TRBV7-8 to TRBJ1-4; TRBD1 agrees at 7 bases. CDR3 length: 17 residues. J was trimmed by 10 bases and V by 1 base; bases with no gene match: 15. Germline CDR1 SGHVS, CDR2 FQNEAQ. Here the CDR3 reads CASSLGTGADRAGKLFF. CDR3 coding DNA: TGTGCCAGCAGCTTAGGTACAGGGGCCGACCGAGCGGGAAAACTGTTTTTT.

This clone was found once. This chain uses TRBV7-2 with TRBJ2-3, with 15 nucleotides matching TRBD2. This CDR3 is built from 16 residues. V lost 5 bases to trimming and J lost 6 bases; unmatched junction nucleotides: 6. Germline CDR1 SGHTA, CDR2 FQGNSA. DNA for the CDR3: TGTGCCAGCAGCCGGACTAGCGGGGGGGCCGGGGATACGCAGTATTTT. This sequence encodes CASSRTSGGAGDTQYF.

J is TRBJ2-3 and V is TRBV28; D is perhaps TRBD1 or TRBD2 (5 bases each). Germline-derived CDR1 and CDR2 are MDHEN and SYDVKM. This CDR3 comprises 16 residues. The V end lost 6 bases, the J end lost 2 bases, and 18 bases lay between the germline ends. The CDR3 DNA sequence: TGTGCCAGCAGACCGGCGGGTGGGGCCTTCACAGATACGCAGTATTTT. It yields the protein CASRPAGGAFTDTQYF.

The V and J genes are TRBV7-8 and TRBJ1-2; perhaps TRBD1 as D (6 bases). The V and J ends lost 5 bases and 2 bases respectively, with 12 bases between them. Germline assignment: CDR1 SGHVS and CDR2 FQNEAQ. The CDR3 has 14 residues. CDR3 in amino acids: CASSTTGYNYGYTF. CDR3 sequence (DNA): TGTGCCAGCAGCACAACAGGGTACAACTATGGCTACACCTTC. Looking up the rest from reference TRBV7-8 and TRBJ1-2 gives the full variable domain: GAGVSQSPRYKVAKRGQDVALRCDPISGHVSLFWYQQALGQGPEFLTYFQNEAQLDKSGLPSDRFFAERPEGSVSTLKIQRTQQEDSAVYLCASSTTGYNYGYTFGSGTRLTVV.

The V call is TRBV28, the J call TRBJ2-7; D could derive from TRBD1 or TRBD2 (5 bases each). CDR3 length equals 14 residues. V lost 5 bases to trimming and J lost 3 bases, with 14 bases between them. Germline values: CDR1 MDHEN, CDR2 SYDVKM. The CDR3 coding sequence is TGTGCCAGCAGTGTAGGGACCTCCCTCTACGAGCAGTACTTC. Protein: CASSVGTSLYEQYF.

This clone was picked up one time. The V call is TRBV29-1, the J call TRBJ2-7, with D perhaps assigned TRBD1 or TRBD2 (5 bases each). Trimming stripped 4 bases from V and 0 bases from J, with 10 bases between. The CDR3 runs 13 residues. CDR1 SQVTM and CDR2 ANQGSEA come from the germline V gene. The CDR3 loop reads CSVVEDTSYEQYF. CDR3 bases: TGCAGCGTTGTGGAGGACACCTCCTACGAGCAGTACTTC.

This clone was counted between two and nine times. Written as DNA, the CDR3 is TGTGCCAGCAGCCTCAACAGGGGGCGCAGCAATGAGCAGTTCTTC. Translated: CASSLNRGRSNEQFF. The chain joins TRBV5-4 to TRBJ2-1, with TRBD1 matching 9 bases. The CDR3 sequence is 15 residues long. V was pared by 4 bases and J by 6 bases, with 8 bases of the junction left unmatched. CDR1 and CDR2 (germline): SGHNT, YYREEE (reference sequence).

The CDR3 region is CASSLLSYEQYF. CDR3 bases: TGTGCCAGCAGCCTCCTCTCCTACGAGCAGTACTTC. The gene calls are TRBV2 and TRBJ2-7; D is undetermined. V lost 6 bases to trimming and J lost 0 bases, with 6 bases between them. This CDR3 has 12 amino acids. Germline V gives CDR1 SNHLY, CDR2 FYNNEI.

The gene calls are TRBV14 and TRBJ2-5, with D possibly matching TRBD2 (6 bases). The assigned J gene may be wrong: the sequence end matches TRBJ2-7 better. The CDR3 length is 14 residues. CDR1 and CDR2 from the germline V gene are SGHDN and FVKESK. The CDR3 is CASSQYTGVYEQYF. CDR3 in DNA: TGTGCCAGCAGCCAGTATACGGGGGTCTACGAGCAGTACTTC.

The chain uses TRBV9 and TRBJ2-5; a weak D match, TRBD2 (5 bases). The length of the CDR3 is 14 residues. The germline V and J ends were trimmed by 0 bases and 6 bases, with 12 bases remaining between them. Per germline, CDR1 SGDLS and CDR2 YYNGEE. The CDR3 protein is CASSVVGGTKTQYF. For the CDR3, the DNA is TGTGCCAGCAGCGTAGTAGGAGGTACCAAGACCCAGTACTTC.

J is TRBJ1-2 and V is TRBV18; 7 nucleotides agree with TRBD1. The CDR3 is 16 residues long. Looked up from germline, CDR1 is KGHSH and CDR2 is LQKENI. Trimming removed 2 bases from V and 3 bases from J; junction bases left unmatched: 9. The CDR3 loop is CASSPGGDRRYYGYTF. CDR3 DNA sequence: TGTGCCAGCTCACCAGGAGGGGACAGAAGATACTATGGCTACACCTTC. The full variable domain, rest sourced from reference TRBV18 and TRBJ1-2, is NAGVMQNPRHLVRRRGQEARLRCSPMKGHSHVYWYRQLPEEGLKFMVYLQKENIIDESGMPKERFSAEFPKEGPSILRIQQVVRGDSAAYFCASSPGGDRRYYGYTFGSGTRLTVV.

The rearrangement uses TRBV5-1 and TRBJ2-5, with D tentatively TRBD1 (6 bases). V lost 1 base and J 5 bases, leaving 9 bases between the germline ends. This CDR3 region has 13 residues. Germline assignment: CDR1 SGHRS and CDR2 YFSETQ. The CDR3: CASSLTGWETQYF. The CDR3, as DNA: TGCGCCAGCAGCTTGACAGGGTGGGAGACCCAGTACTTC.